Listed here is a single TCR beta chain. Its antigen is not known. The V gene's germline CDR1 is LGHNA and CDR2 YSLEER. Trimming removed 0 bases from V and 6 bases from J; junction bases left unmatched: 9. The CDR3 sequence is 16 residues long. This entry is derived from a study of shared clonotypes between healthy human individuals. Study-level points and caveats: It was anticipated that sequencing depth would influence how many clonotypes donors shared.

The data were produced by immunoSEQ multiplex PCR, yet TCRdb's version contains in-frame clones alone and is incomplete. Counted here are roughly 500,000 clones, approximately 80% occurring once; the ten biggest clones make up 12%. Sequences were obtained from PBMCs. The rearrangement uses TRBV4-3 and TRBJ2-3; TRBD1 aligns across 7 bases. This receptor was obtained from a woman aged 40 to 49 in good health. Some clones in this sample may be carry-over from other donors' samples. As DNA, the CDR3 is TGCGCCAGCAGCCAAGATCGGGAAGGGGGCAGGGATACGCAGTATTTT. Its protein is CASSQDREGGRDTQYF.